This paragraph reports one T cell receptor beta chain. Its antigen remains unidentified. Profiled with immunoSEQ multiplex PCR; TCRdb holds only in-frame clones, not every one. The data contain 71,000 or so clones, 85% to 90% of them singletons. This CDR3 has 13 residues. Trimming stripped 4 bases from V and 2 bases from J, with 9 bases between. From germline, CDR1 is SGHTA and CDR2 FQGTGA. This specimen belongs to a study of OX40 agonist ivuxolimab in advanced cancers. Study-wide context: Partial responses occurred in Three dose-escalation patients, one with hepatocellular carcinoma and two with cutaneous melanoma.

Study-wide findings and caveats: Several nonresponders also turned out to have low normalized T-cell clonal expansion.

Drawing of blood for sampling happened at baseline, at cycle 4 day 1, and at cycle 7 day 1. The receptor comes from an adult with an advanced solid tumor such as melanoma, head and neck, liver or kidney cancer. The V and J genes are TRBV7-3 and TRBJ2-7; D gene ambiguous. The material was CD4+ or CD8+ T cells sorted from blood, obtained in a trial of the OX40 agonist ivuxolimab. CDR3 residues: CASSSTNTYEQYF. The CDR3, as DNA: TGTGCCAGCAGCTCCACGAACACCTACGAGCAGTACTTC.